These 6 T cell receptor beta chains came from one sample sequenced in a study of CD8+ T cells in alopecia areata. RNA extraction and reverse transcription yielded cDNA as sequencing template. The protocol was immunoSEQ multiplex PCR, while the TCRdb copy is restricted to in-frame clones and leaves out a portion. There are roughly 190,000 clones in the sample; approximately 60% occur only once, and about 0.65% lies in the top ten. Treatment meaning: oral pan-JAK inhibitor, 5-10 mg twice daily. This specimen was CD4+ T cells sorted from blood, taken at week 4, from a patient treated with tofacitinib. These receptors all stem from a human donor with alopecia areata.

The chain employs TRBV6-1 and TRBJ2-7; TRBD1 matches 8 bases. With V trimmed by 6 bases and J by 5 bases, 6 bases remained unmatched. The CDR3 consists of 13 residues. CDR1 is MNHNS and CDR2 is SASEGT in the germline V gene. The CDR3 loop is CASSKRQGNEQYF. CDR3 in DNA: TGTGCCAGCAGCAAAAGACAGGGGAACGAGCAGTACTTC.

The chain employs TRBV2 and TRBJ2-3; D possibly uses TRBD1 or TRBD2 (5 bases each). The CDR3 covers 15 residues. Looked up from germline, CDR1 is SNHLY and CDR2 is FYNNEI. Trimming shortened V by 8 bases and J by 0 bases, and 15 bases separated the two germline ends. In DNA, the CDR3 is TGTGCCAGCCGATCGGGACGTTCTAGCACAGATACGCAGTATTTT. Its protein is CASRSGRSSTDTQYF.

This clone has only a few counts. In the same sample, other DNA sequences code for this CDR3. The chain carries TRBV5-1 and TRBJ2-3, with no clear D. V lost 0 bases and J 2 bases, leaving 7 bases between the germline ends. Germline V gene lookup returns CDR1 SGHRS and CDR2 YFSETQ. The CDR3 loop spans 14 amino acids. For the CDR3, the DNA is TGCGCCAGCAGCTTGGGCAGATCCACAGATACGCAGTATTTT. This gives the protein CASSLGRSTDTQYF.

V usage is TRBV5-1 and J usage is TRBJ1-3; D is ambiguous. Germline CDR1 is SGHRS and CDR2 is YFSETQ. This CDR3 has 16 residues. V was clipped by 0 bases and J by 0 bases, with 10 bases between them. The DNA of the CDR3 is TGCGCCAGCAGCTTGGTACCCCCATCCTCTGGAAACACCATATATTTT. This translates into CASSLVPPSSGNTIYF.

The rearrangement links TRBV4-3 to TRBJ2-3; D unclear. Per germline, CDR1 LGHNA and CDR2 YSLEER. Deletions cut 0 bases from V and 0 bases from J, with 4 bases between. The CDR3 spans 14 residues. CDR3 DNA sequence: TGCGCCAGCAGCCAAGACGGAAGCACAGATACGCAGTATTTT. This gives the protein CASSQDGSTDTQYF.

This clone was seen a few times. The CDR3 DNA follows: TGCAGCGTTGGAGCGCCAGAGGGAGGCACAGATACGCAGTATTTT. Translation gives CSVGAPEGGTDTQYF. This sequence joins TRBV29-1 and TRBJ2-3, with D possibly TRBD2 on 5 matching bases. The CDR3 consists of 15 residues. The V end lost 4 bases, the J end lost 1 base, and 15 bases lay between the germline ends. Germline V lookup: CDR1 SQVTM, CDR2 ANQGSEA.